Given below is one TCR beta chain in context. This CDR3 has 15 amino acids. Germline assignment: CDR1 SGHRS and CDR2 YFSETQ. V gave up 5 bases and J gave up 5 bases; unmatched junction bases: 9. Original handling: For nucleated cells, counts were estimated from reference gene primer amplification. Some clones are missing from TCRdb's copy, which holds only in-frame ones; the method was immunoSEQ multiplex PCR. The DNA was the basis for D and trimming; V, J and clone size are from that table. The sample shows hundreds of thousands of clones, around 90% of them seen only once. These data originate in a study of blood T cell repertoires in COVID-19. Study summary: Samples representing acute and convalescent COVID-19 were sourced from the United States, Italy and Spain. Sources were T cells, B-cell-depleted T cells, or PBMCs; the material itself was cDNA or gDNA.

The receptor was isolated from a young man with active or convalescent COVID-19. Material for sequencing was peripheral blood. This rearrangement joins TRBV5-1 to TRBJ2-5; 10 bases align to TRBD1. The CDR3 bases are TGCGCCAGCAGATCCGGGACAGGGGCTGGCGAGACCCAGTACTTC. It is translated as CASRSGTGAGETQYF. Full variable domain (remainder filled in from reference TRBV5-1 and TRBJ2-5): KAGVTQTPRYLIKTRGQQVTLSCSPISGHRSVSWYQQTPGQGLQFLFEYFSETQRNKGNFPGRFSGRQFSNSRSEMNVSTLELGDSALYLCASRSGTGAGETQYFGPGTRLLVL.